This T cell receptor (beta chain) is drawn from a study of T-cell memory formation after mild COVID-19. This clonotype came up a few times. MiXCR was run by TCRdb on the 5' RACE reads, yielding one entry per CDR3 protein. The sample lists roughly 150,000 distinct CDR3 sequences; 10% to 15% were seen once. Per germline, CDR1 MNHEY and CDR2 SVGAGI. Between the trimmed V and J ends, which lost 4 bases and 6 bases, there was a span of 6 bases. The CDR3 length is 12 residues. Material: PBMCs or a T cell subset sorted from them (not recorded which). The sequence was obtained from a man aged 18 to 30 who had mild COVID-19 (a few samples of this study predate the infection). Cell type and time point are not known. The J gene is TRBJ2-2, the V gene TRBV6-5, with D perhaps TRBD1 (5 bases). The CDR3 DNA follows: TGTGCCAGCAGTTTAGGGGCCGGGGAGCTGTTTTTT. Its translation is CASSLGAGELFF.